This T cell receptor beta chain was obtained from a study of blood T cell repertoires in COVID-19. Looking at the study overall: The United States, Italy and Spain provided the acute and convalescent COVID-19 samples. In each case, the material was cDNA or gDNA derived from T cells, B-cell-depleted T cells, or PBMCs.

CDR1 and CDR2 from the germline V gene are MDHEN and SYDVKM. This CDR3 region has 13 residues. V was clipped by 6 bases and J by 2 bases, with 7 bases between them. As handled by the study authors: Amplification from reference gene primers served as the basis for estimated nucleated cell counts. Only in-frame clones appear in the TCRdb table, and some are missing; sequencing was by immunoSEQ multiplex PCR. V and J calls and clone size are given by that table; D and trimming were obtained from the DNA. The data hold more than 100,000 clones, with around 88% observed a single time. This clone appeared a few times.

The material sequenced was peripheral blood. The rearrangement links TRBV28 to TRBJ1-4; D perhaps matches TRBD1 (6 bases). The clonotype was recovered from a human donor in a cohort sampled during active COVID-19. CDR3 residues: CASRTGTNEKLFF. As DNA, the CDR3 is TGTGCCAGCAGGACAGGCACTAATGAAAAACTGTTTTTT.